The 2 T cell receptor beta chains listed next were all sequenced from one sample in a study of blood T cell repertoires in COVID-19. The data were produced by immunoSEQ multiplex PCR, yet TCRdb's version contains in-frame clones alone and is incomplete. The sample gives some 190,000 clones, roughly 76% of which show up once; just over 8.5% is in the top ten. Material for sequencing was peripheral blood. Receptors originate from a woman in her forties or fifties with active or convalescent COVID-19.

This chain links TRBV19 with TRBJ1-2; the D gene is possibly TRBD1 (5 bases). V was shortened by 8 bases and J by 2 bases, with 12 bases between the two germline ends. In germline, CDR1 is LNHDA, CDR2 SQIVND (reference sequence). This CDR3 is 13 amino acids long. CDR3 DNA: TGTGCCAGTCGTCCTCAGGGCAACTATGGCTACACCTTC. Translation gives CASRPQGNYGYTF.

The chain recombines TRBV3-1 (or the pseudogene TRBV3-2) with TRBJ1-6, with 10 bases aligning to TRBD1. Germline CDR1 is LGHDT and CDR2 is YNNKEL (reference sequence). The CDR3 totals 14 residues. V dropped 3 bases and J dropped 16; count of bases not matched to a gene: 9. The CDR3 coding sequence is TGTGCCAGCAGCCAGACCGGGACAGGGGTAGGTCTCCACTTT. This translates into CASSQTGTGVGLHF.